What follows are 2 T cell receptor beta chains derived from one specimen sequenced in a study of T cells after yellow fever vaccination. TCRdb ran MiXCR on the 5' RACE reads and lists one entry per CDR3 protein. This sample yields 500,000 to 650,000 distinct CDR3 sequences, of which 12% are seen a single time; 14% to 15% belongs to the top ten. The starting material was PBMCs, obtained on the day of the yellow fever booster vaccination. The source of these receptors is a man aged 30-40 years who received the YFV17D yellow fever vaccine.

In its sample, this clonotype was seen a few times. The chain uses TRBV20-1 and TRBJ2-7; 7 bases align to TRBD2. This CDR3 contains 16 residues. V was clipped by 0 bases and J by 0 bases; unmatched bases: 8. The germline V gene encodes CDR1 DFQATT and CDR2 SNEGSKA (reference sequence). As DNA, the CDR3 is TGCAGTGCTAGAGATTCCGCTAGCGGTCACTCCTACGAGCAGTACTTC. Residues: CSARDSASGHSYEQYF.

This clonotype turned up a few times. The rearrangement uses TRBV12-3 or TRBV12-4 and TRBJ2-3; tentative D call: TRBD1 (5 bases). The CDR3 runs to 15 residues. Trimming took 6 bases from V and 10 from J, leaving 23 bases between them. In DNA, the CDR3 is TGTGCCAGCAGCCCTGGGTCGGTAGCCCTACAGGCGCAGTATTTT. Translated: CASSPGSVALQAQYF.